The 20 T cell receptor beta chains given below trace back to one sample, sequenced in a study of T cell responses to AZD1222 COVID-19 vaccine. Measured with immunoSEQ multiplex PCR; TCRdb has only the in-frame clones, and not every one. In the table there are some 140,000 clones, around 84% of which are singletons. The specimen was peripheral blood, collected on day 0 of AZD1222 vaccination. The receptors derive from an adult in good health.

This clone was counted only a few times. V gene TRBV12-3 or TRBV12-4 combines with J gene TRBJ1-2, with 7 bases aligning to TRBD1. This CDR3 has 13 residues. V trimming: 5 bases; J trimming: 4 bases; junction bases outside the gene matches: 4. CDR3 loop: CASSASGGYGYTF. The CDR3 bases are TGTGCCAGCAGTGCCTCAGGGGGCTATGGCTACACCTTC.

The rearrangement joins TRBV5-4 to TRBJ2-5, with a tentative D call TRBD2 (6 bases). Trimming took 4 bases from V and 1 from J, leaving 14 bases between them. This CDR3 spans 15 amino acids. CDR1 and CDR2 from the germline V gene are SGHNT and YYREEE (reference sequence). DNA for the CDR3: TGTGCCAGCAGCCTACAGGACTATCTCCAAGAGACCCAGTACTTC. Amino acids: CASSLQDYLQETQYF.

This clone was counted at least ten times. This rearrangement joins TRBV4-1 to TRBJ2-1, with TRBD1 matching 8 bases. V lost 1 base to trimming and J lost 7 bases; unmatched junction nucleotides: 12. Germline assignment: CDR1 MGHRA and CDR2 YSYEKL. This CDR3 has 17 residues. DNA of the CDR3: TGCGCCAGCAGCCAAGTAAAGGGGCAGGGGGCCTTTAATGAGCAGTTCTTC. Amino acid sequence: CASSQVKGQGAFNEQFF.

The rearrangement uses TRBV28 and TRBJ1-1; perhaps TRBD1 as D (5 bases). The germline V gene encodes CDR1 MDHEN and CDR2 SYDVKM. V dropped 7 bases and J dropped 5 bases, with 8 bases sitting between them. This CDR3 has 11 amino acids. CDR3 loop: CASKKGTEAFF. CDR3 bases: TGTGCCAGCAAGAAGGGGACTGAAGCTTTCTTT.

This chain connects TRBV18 to TRBJ2-3; D ambiguous. Trimming left V 2 bases short and J 5 bases short, with 5 bases between. CDR3 size: 12 residues. Germline V CDR1 and CDR2: KGHSH, LQKENI. The CDR3, as DNA: TGTGCCAGCTCACCAAGGGAAGATACGCAGTATTTT. Encoded protein: CASSPREDTQYF.

The chain links TRBV27 to TRBJ1-6; no definite D call. The germline gives CDR1 MNHEY, CDR2 SMNVEV (reference sequence). The length of the CDR3 is 12 residues. V lost 4 bases and J lost 7, with 5 bases in between. In DNA form, the CDR3 reads TGTGCCAGCAGTTCAGGAAATTCACCCCTCCACTTT. This translates into CASSSGNSPLHF.

The chain carries TRBV27 and TRBJ1-3, with no clear D. Trimming took off 6 bases at V and 4 bases at J, with 16 bases between the two ends. Germline V gene data show CDR1 as MNHEY and CDR2 as SMNVEV (reference sequence). This CDR3 is 15 amino acids long. The CDR3 region has the DNA TGTGCCAGCAGAGTCTCAGCAGGATACGGAAACACCATATATTTT. This encodes CASRVSAGYGNTIYF.

The chain uses TRBV5-4 and TRBJ2-1, with D perhaps given as TRBD1 or TRBD2 (5 bases each). Looked up from germline, CDR1 is SGHNT and CDR2 is YYREEE (reference sequence). The CDR3 contains 15 residues. V was trimmed by 6 bases and J by 6 bases, leaving 19 bases between them. This CDR3 reads CASTPNTGTLNEQFF. The CDR3 coding sequence is TGTGCCAGCACGCCTAATACCGGGACCCTCAATGAGCAGTTCTTC.

V usage is TRBV4-1 and J usage is TRBJ2-7, with 10 nucleotides matching TRBD1. V was pared by 4 bases and J by 5 bases, with 5 bases of the junction left unmatched. Germline CDR1 MGHRA, CDR2 YSYEKL. The CDR3 totals 14 residues. The CDR3 reads CASSRRDRGHEQYF. Written as DNA, the CDR3 is TGCGCCAGCAGCCGCCGGGACAGGGGCCACGAGCAGTACTTC.

This chain connects TRBV3-1 (or the pseudogene TRBV3-2) to TRBJ2-3; D remains ambiguous. Germline CDR1 LGHDT, CDR2 YNNKEL (reference sequence). V was pared by 1 base and J by 3 bases, with 5 bases between. CDR3 length equals 13 residues. CDR3 sequence reads: CASSQGVTDTQYF. The CDR3 coding sequence is TGTGCCAGCAGCCAAGGGGTAACAGATACGCAGTATTTT.

The chain combines TRBV28 with TRBJ1-1; D call uncertain. The CDR3 totals 14 residues. CDR1 and CDR2 from the germline V gene are MDHEN and SYDVKM. The V gene lost 7 bases and the J gene lost 2 bases, with 14 bases spanning the gap. CDR3 sequence: CASTPWSGNTEAFF. The CDR3 DNA reads as TGTGCCAGCACCCCCTGGTCAGGCAACACTGAAGCTTTCTTT.

This clone has a single count. This chain connects TRBV18 to TRBJ1-1, with D possibly TRBD1 on 6 matching bases. The CDR3 runs to 16 residues. Trimming took off 0 bases at V and 1 base at J, with 12 bases between the two ends. CDR1 is KGHSH and CDR2 is LQKENI in the germline V gene. The CDR3 DNA sequence: TGTGCCAGCTCACCACCGAGCCGGGGGCGGAACACTGAAGCTTTCTTT. It translates to CASSPPSRGRNTEAFF.

The chain carries TRBV9 and TRBJ2-7, with 7 bases fitting TRBD1. The CDR3 totals 14 residues. V was clipped by 4 bases and J by 2 bases; unmatched bases: 6. Germline lookup yields CDR1 SGDLS and CDR2 YYNGEE. CDR3 residues: CASSWDSQTYEQYF. DNA of the CDR3: TGTGCCAGCAGCTGGGACAGCCAAACCTACGAGCAGTACTTC.

V is TRBV28 and J is TRBJ1-1; D possibly corresponds to TRBD1 (5 bases). The CDR3 totals 14 residues. V shed 6 bases and J shed 4 bases, with 15 bases lying between them. Germline lookup yields CDR1 MDHEN and CDR2 SYDVKM. CDR3 in amino acids: CASRGAGRRTEAFF. The CDR3 DNA reads as TGTGCCAGCAGAGGGGCGGGACGCCGCACTGAAGCTTTCTTT.

The chain carries TRBV7-3 and TRBJ2-1, with D perhaps matching TRBD1 (7 bases). V was pared by 1 base and J by 4 bases, with 14 bases between. The CDR3 runs to 16 residues. CDR1 is SGHTA and CDR2 is FQGTGA in the germline V gene. CDR3 residues: CASSLIGGGPYNEQFF. DNA for the CDR3: TGTGCCAGCAGCTTAATAGGAGGGGGCCCATACAATGAGCAGTTCTTC.

The gene calls are TRBV19 and TRBJ2-3, with 7 positions matching TRBD2. The V gene's germline CDR1 is LNHDA and CDR2 SQIVND (reference sequence). The J segment lost 7 bases and the V segment lost 0 bases, leaving 13 bases of the junction unmatched. The CDR3 sequence is 17 residues long. CDR3 sequence (DNA): TGTGCCAGTAGTATAGAGACTAGCTCGGGTAGTGGTCATACGCAGTATTTT. This codes for CASSIETSSGSGHTQYF.

V and J are TRBV28 and TRBJ1-5, with D perhaps matching TRBD1 (6 bases). The CDR3 spans 15 residues. Germline V lookup: CDR1 MDHEN, CDR2 SYDVKM. The V end was cut by 6 bases, the J end by 6 bases, with 18 bases between. For the CDR3, the DNA is TGTGCCAGCAGACCAGGGGACGGGCGTTCTCAGCCCCAGCATTTT. Translated: CASRPGDGRSQPQHF.

This clone is judged medium-sized (0.01 to 0.1%). The chain joins TRBV6-6 to TRBJ2-7, with no clear D. The V end was cut by 2 bases, the J end by 2 bases, with 7 bases between. CDR3 length: 13 residues. CDR1 and CDR2 from the germline V gene are MNHNY and SVGAGI (reference sequence). This CDR3 reads CASSYGLAYEQYF. DNA for the CDR3: TGTGCCAGCAGTTACGGTCTAGCCTACGAGCAGTACTTC.

The rearrangement joins TRBV11-3 to TRBJ2-3; the D is unclear. CDR1 SGHNT and CDR2 YENEEA come from the germline V gene. Trimming pared 2 bases from V and 2 bases from J, leaving 11 bases between. The CDR3 runs to 15 residues. This CDR3 is CASSLFPGNTDTQYF. The CDR3 DNA sequence: TGTGCCAGCAGCTTATTCCCGGGCAACACAGATACGCAGTATTTT.

This sequence joins TRBV30 and TRBJ1-3; D unresolved. This CDR3 contains 13 residues. Trimming took 2 bases from V and 0 from J, leaving 5 bases between them. The germline V gene has CDR1 GTSNPN and CDR2 SVGIG (reference sequence). The CDR3 DNA reads as TGTGCCTGGAGTCTTCCCTCTGGAAACACCATATATTTT. Translated, it gives CAWSLPSGNTIYF. The variable domain in full, completed from reference TRBV30 and TRBJ1-3, reads SQTIHQWPATLVQPVGSPLSLECTVEGTSNPNLYWYRQAAGRGLQLLFYSVGIGQISSEVPQNLSASRPQDRQFILSSKKLLLSDSGFYLCAWSLPSGNTIYFGEGSWLTVV.